This T cell receptor (beta chain) was captured in a study of cytomegalovirus exposure and HLA in healthy donors. The PCR made use of 60 Vbeta and 13 Jbeta primers. Method: immunoSEQ multiplex PCR; TCRdb's copy keeps in-frame clones and lacks some. The sample lists 150,000 to 200,000 clones; around 78% were seen once. Germline-derived CDR1 and CDR2 are MDHEN and SYDVKM. Trimming took 8 bases from V and 2 from J, leaving 13 bases between them. The CDR3 runs 13 residues. Sequencing input: PBMCs. The chain is built from TRBV28 and TRBJ2-7, with D tentatively TRBD1 (6 bases). The TCR comes from a man aged 30 to 45 in good health and CMV-seronegative. The CDR3 DNA is TGTGCCAGCCAAACCGGACAGACCTACGAGCAGTACTTC. Protein sequence: CASQTGQTYEQYF.